This paragraph reports one TCR beta chain. The specificity of this receptor is unknown. No base-level quality is on record; no much larger clone is a single base apart. This entry belongs to a study of CD8 T cells in Susac syndrome (dated by TCRdb to between 2017 and 2020). Context from the whole study: Of the Susac syndrome patients who were sequenced, six had clinically active disease and eight were in clinical remission. At blood withdrawal, Susac syndrome patients were either therapy-naive, taking corticosteroids (in some cases with IVIg as well), or taking IVIg alone. Whether CD8+ T cell activation and differentiation in Susac syndrome was antigen driven was tested using repertoire sequencing. Points the paper makes about the study in general: The CD4+ T cell repertoire of patients with Susac syndrome showed no detectable clonal expansion. The number of individuals in the TCR sequencing and HLA analysis was recognized as being relatively small.

RNA was extracted with the RNeasy kit and about 0.5 to 1 ug was reverse transcribed using random hexamers. The immunoSEQ multiplex PCR assay, covering 54 Vbeta and 13 Jbeta segments, was used to amplify TCR beta CDR3 regions. To correct PCR amplification bias, a synthetic template baseline was used for both primer optimization and computational correction. Concerning the study's data processing: Reads were assigned to V, D and J genes according to IMGT and analyzed in immunoSEQ Analyzer, with only productive sequences retained. To calculate clonality, Shannon entropy was normalized by log2 of the number of productive unique sequences and then subtracted from one. Public and private clones were assessed among the 100 most prevalent clones of each patient and control. Clones were defined as Susac-specific when absent from the healthy and MS cohorts, from approximately 1,100 published viral clones and from other ImmuneACCESS disease sequences. TCRdb took the public reads, trimmed them with fastp at Q25, ran MiXCR for clone calling and kept in-frame beta chains. Entries are consolidated by CDR3 protein sequence, retaining the most common genes and DNA. TCRdb's processing, not the authors', yielded these V and J calls. In all, the sample holds about 240,000 distinct CDR3 sequences, and 96% of those were seen once. Jointly, the top ten make up less than 0.11% of the sample.

Based on the germline V gene, the CDR1 and CDR2 sequences are SQVTM and ANQGSEA. There are 12 amino acids in the CDR3, from cysteine to phenylalanine inclusive. Only CDR3 DNA is held: 36 bases, read in frame from base 1. At the junction V is shortened by 8 bases and J by 1 base, with 12 bases in between. Peripheral blood CD8+ and CD4+ T cells from healthy donors, Susac syndrome patients and multiple sclerosis patients were profiled using high-throughput TCR beta sequencing. Recently defined diagnostic criteria for definite or probable disease were met by the Susac syndrome patients. Bulk CD8+ and CD4+ T cells were purified by magnetic negative isolation, whereas CD8+ TEMRA cells were enriched by FACS. Blood was collected in EDTA tubes and processed within 24 hours, with PBMCs isolated through density gradient centrifugation. PBMCs intended for TCR sequencing were frozen in liquid nitrogen and were later thawed in a 37 degrees C water bath. The sorted or isolated CD4+, CD8+ and CD8+ TEMRA cells reached a purity of at least 90%.

The chain employs TRBV29-1 and TRBJ2-7; the best D guess is TRBD2, with 5 bases matching. The TCR was taken from a human donor with Susac syndrome. What was sequenced was CD4+ T cells from PBMCs. The DNA is as follows: TGCAGCTTCTGGACTCAATCCTACGAGCAGTACTTC. Its coded protein is CSFWTQSYEQYF.